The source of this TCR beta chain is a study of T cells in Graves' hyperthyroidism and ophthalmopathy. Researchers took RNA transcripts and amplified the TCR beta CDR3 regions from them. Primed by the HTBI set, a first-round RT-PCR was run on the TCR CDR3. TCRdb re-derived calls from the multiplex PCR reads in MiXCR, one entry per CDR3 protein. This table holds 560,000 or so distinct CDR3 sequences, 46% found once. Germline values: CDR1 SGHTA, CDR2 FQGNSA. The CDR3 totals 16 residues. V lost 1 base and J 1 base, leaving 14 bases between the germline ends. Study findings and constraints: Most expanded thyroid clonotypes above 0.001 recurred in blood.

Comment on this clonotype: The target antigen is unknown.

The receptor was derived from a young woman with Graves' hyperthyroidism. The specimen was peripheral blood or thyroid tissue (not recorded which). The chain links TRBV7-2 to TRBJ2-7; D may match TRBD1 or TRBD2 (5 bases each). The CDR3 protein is CASSLVGAGGSYEQYF. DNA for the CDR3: TGTGCCAGCAGCTTAGTTGGGGCGGGTGGGTCCTACGAGCAGTACTTC.